This T cell receptor beta chain appears in the sequencing data of a study of T cells in Graves' hyperthyroidism and ophthalmopathy. TCR beta CDR3 sequences were amplified from RNA transcripts. TCR CDR3 underwent first-round RT-PCR with the HTBI primer set. TCRdb re-called the multiplex PCR reads through MiXCR, storing one row per CDR3 protein. The sample records hundreds of thousands of distinct CDR3 sequences, 12% to 15% being singletons. This clonotype came up a few times. A patient was excluded if there was uncontrolled infection, other autoimmune disease, pregnancy or lactation. Based on clinical symptoms, serum thyroxine and TRAb, thyroid ultrasound and orbital computed tomography, diagnoses were reached. The germline gives CDR1 GTSNPN, CDR2 SVGIG (reference sequence). The CDR3 totals 14 residues. V lost 5 bases to trimming and J lost 0 bases, with 13 bases between them.

Sequencing was done on a sample of blood. The chain recombines TRBV30 with TRBJ1-1; D unclear. The sequence was obtained from a woman in her thirties or forties with Graves' hyperthyroidism. CDR3 sequence (DNA): TGTGCCTGGGGTACCGGGGTTTTGAACACTGAAGCTTTCTTT. Amino acid sequence: CAWGTGVLNTEAFF.